This entry lists 32 T cell receptor beta chains sequenced from one sample in a study of OX40 agonist ivuxolimab in advanced cancers. Profiling relied on immunoSEQ multiplex PCR, and the TCRdb table lists in-frame clones only, not all of them. The sample shows 7,900 or so clones, 65% to 75% of them seen only once. Here the sequenced sample was CD4+ or CD8+ T cells sorted from blood, taken in a trial of the OX40 agonist ivuxolimab. The receptors derive from an adult with an advanced solid tumor such as melanoma, head and neck, liver or kidney cancer.

The chain links TRBV28 to TRBJ2-5; TRBD2 matches 9 bases. The J segment lost 0 bases and the V segment lost 5 bases, leaving 10 bases of the junction unmatched. This CDR3 is 17 amino acids long. The germline CDR1 and CDR2 sequences are MDHEN and SYDVKM. CDR3 DNA sequence: TGTGCCAGCAGTCGACCGGGACTAGCAGATTACCAAGAGACCCAGTACTTC. Translating gives CASSRPGLADYQETQYF.

The chain employs TRBV18 and TRBJ2-7; D is unclear. The ends were cut back, 1 base at V and 7 bases at J, with 14 bases in the middle. The CDR3 loop spans 14 amino acids. Germline CDR1 is KGHSH and CDR2 is LQKENI. CDR3 nucleotide sequence: TGTGCCAGCTCACCACTTGGCACCTCCGGGGAGCAGTACTTC. Protein: CASSPLGTSGEQYF.

This clone occurred a few times. V usage is TRBV21-1 and J usage is TRBJ2-7; no check of the table's D call, TRBD1, against the DNA was made. TRBV21-1 counts as a pseudogene. The CDR3 runs to 15 residues. The CDR3 loop reads CASSSLDRSPGEQYF. CDR3 in DNA: TGTGCCAGCAGCAGTCTGGACAGATCTCCCGGCGAGCAGTACTTC.

The rearrangement links TRBV9 to TRBJ2-1; the match to TRBD2 covers 7 bases. Unmatched junction bases numbered 7, after V lost 5 bases and J lost 8 bases. Germline CDR1 is SGDLS and CDR2 is YYNGEE. The CDR3 is 13 residues long. Here the CDR3 DNA reads TGTGCCAGCAGTCCAATCCGGGGGGATGAGCAGTTCTTC. It is translated as CASSPIRGDEQFF. The full variable domain, with the rest looked up from reference TRBV9 and TRBJ2-1, is DSGVTQTPKHLITATGQRVTLRCSPRSGDLSVYWYQQSLDQGLQFLIQYYNGEERAKGNILERFSAQQFPDLHSELNLSSLELGDSALYFCASSPIRGDEQFFGPGTRLTVL.

The rearrangement joins TRBV11-3 to TRBJ2-7, with D perhaps matching TRBD1 (6 bases). Germline CDR1 SGHNT, CDR2 YENEEA. V was shortened by 1 base and J by 0 bases, with 7 bases between the two germline ends. The CDR3 consists of 14 residues. The CDR3 coding sequence is TGTGCCAGCAGCTTAGCAGGGGACTCCTACGAGCAGTACTTC. Its protein product is CASSLAGDSYEQYF.

The chain joins TRBV9 to TRBJ2-7, with TRBD1 identical over 9 bases. The CDR3 spans 14 residues. The J segment lost 6 bases and the V segment lost 3 bases, leaving 7 bases of the junction unmatched. CDR1 is SGDLS and CDR2 is YYNGEE in the germline V gene. Written as DNA, the CDR3 is TGTGCCAGCAGCGCAGGGACAGGGACATTCGAGCAGTACTTC. Its protein is CASSAGTGTFEQYF.

V is TRBV5-4 and J is TRBJ1-2; D unresolved. The V end was cut by 0 bases, the J end by 2 bases, with 5 bases between. This CDR3 is 13 amino acids long. Germline V gene sequence: CDR1 SGHNT, CDR2 YYREEE (reference sequence). CDR3 protein: CASSLDGNYGYTF. CDR3 DNA: TGTGCCAGCAGCTTGGACGGAAACTATGGCTACACCTTC. The whole variable domain, remainder taken from reference TRBV5-4 and TRBJ1-2, is ETGVTQSPTHLIKTRGQQVTLRCSSQSGHNTVSWYQQALGQGPQFIFQYYREEENGRGNFPPRFSGLQFPNYSSELNVNALELDDSALYLCASSLDGNYGYTFGSGTRLTVV.

The chain joins TRBV28 to TRBJ2-4, with 10 bases aligning to TRBD1. V was pared by 3 bases and J by 1 base, with 6 bases of the junction left unmatched. This CDR3 comprises 17 residues. Germline CDR1 and CDR2: MDHEN and SYDVKM. The CDR3 nucleotides are TGTGCCAGCAGTTTTGGGACAGGGGCCTTGGCCAAAAACATTCAGTACTTC. Encoded protein: CASSFGTGALAKNIQYF.

This clone was seen only a few times. The chain combines TRBV6-5 with TRBJ2-7; maybe TRBD1 (7 bases). Germline CDR1 is MNHEY and CDR2 is SVGAGI. There are 14 residues in the CDR3. The ends were cut back, 2 bases at V and 6 bases at J, with 14 bases in the middle. This CDR3 reads CASSYGSRGAEQYF. CDR3 nucleotide sequence: TGTGCCAGCAGTTACGGCAGCAGGGGGGCCGAGCAGTACTTC.

V is TRBV4-3 and J is TRBJ2-1; 7 bases fit TRBD2. Losses at the gene ends were 3 bases for V and 7 bases for J; bases not matched to a gene: 6. Germline V CDR1 and CDR2: LGHNA, YSLEER. The CDR3 totals 14 residues. This chain's CDR3 is CASSQVAGPNEQFF. The CDR3 nucleotides read TGCGCCAGCAGCCAGGTAGCGGGTCCAAATGAGCAGTTCTTC.

In its sample, this clone was seen a few times. The genes are TRBV6-6 and TRBJ2-7; unclear D gene. Germline lookup yields CDR1 MNHNY and CDR2 SVGAGI (reference sequence). With 0 bases removed from V and 4 bases from J, the gap between germline ends came to 7 bases. The CDR3 runs 13 residues. The CDR3 loop reads CASSYSKGYEQYF. The CDR3 DNA reads as TGTGCCAGCAGTTACTCGAAGGGTTACGAGCAGTACTTC.

The V and J genes are TRBV27 and TRBJ2-7; D unclear. The CDR3 spans 12 residues. V shed 5 bases and J shed 3 bases, with 8 bases lying between them. CDR1 is MNHEY, CDR2 SMNVEV, per germline (reference sequence). The CDR3 loop is CASSTNSYEQYF. Written as DNA, the CDR3 is TGTGCCAGCAGTACGAACAGCTACGAGCAGTACTTC.

This chain uses TRBV15 with TRBJ1-6, with 8 bases that match TRBD1. This CDR3 region has 16 residues. The J segment lost 10 bases and the V segment lost 3 bases, leaving 11 bases of the junction unmatched. CDR1 and CDR2 from the germline V gene are LNHNV and YYDKDF (reference sequence). The CDR3 region is CATSSEGQGRGSPLHF. The DNA for the CDR3 is TGTGCCACCAGCAGCGAAGGACAGGGCAGGGGCTCACCCCTCCACTTT.

The chain recombines TRBV7-2 with TRBJ2-7; D not certain. V was clipped by 3 bases and J by 3 bases, with 12 bases between them. CDR1 is SGHTA, CDR2 FQGNSA, per germline. The CDR3 is made up of 14 amino acids. CDR3 in DNA: TGTGCCAGCAGCTTCATCGGCTACTACTACGAGCAGTACTTC. It translates to CASSFIGYYYEQYF.

The rearrangement uses TRBV4-1 and TRBJ1-1; unclear D gene. Trimming stripped 3 bases from V and 6 bases from J, with 20 bases between. This CDR3 has 16 amino acids. The germline V gene encodes CDR1 MGHRA and CDR2 YSYEKL. The CDR3 region has the DNA TGCGCCAGCAGCCATTATTTGGACTATCCTGACGCTGAAGCTTTCTTT. Translated: CASSHYLDYPDAEAFF.

This chain links TRBV6-1 with TRBJ2-7; D ambiguous. Per germline, CDR1 MNHNS and CDR2 SASEGT. The CDR3 spans 10 residues. V was shortened by 8 bases and J by 2 bases, with 4 bases between the two germline ends. CDR3 nucleotides: TGTGCCAGCGGGACCTACGAGCAGTACTTC. Protein sequence: CASGTYEQYF.

V gene TRBV7-2 combines with J gene TRBJ1-1; D may be TRBD1 (6 bases). Germline-derived CDR1 and CDR2 are SGHTA and FQGNSA. Trimming removed 4 bases from V and 2 bases from J, with 11 bases in between. The CDR3 has 14 amino acids. CDR3 nucleotides: TGTGCCAGCAGCTGGTGGACAGCAAACACTGAAGCTTTCTTT. It translates to CASSWWTANTEAFF.

The V gene is TRBV27, the J gene TRBJ2-1; possible D gene TRBD2, 6 bases. The CDR3 is 15 amino acids. Germline CDR1 reads MNHEY; CDR2 reads SMNVEV (reference sequence). V lost 5 bases to trimming and J lost 0 bases, with 11 bases between them. The CDR3 region is CASSLGSLSYNEQFF. The DNA for the CDR3 is TGTGCCAGCAGTCTCGGGAGTCTCTCCTACAATGAGCAGTTCTTC.

The chain uses TRBV5-6 and TRBJ1-1, with D uncertain. Germline V lookup: CDR1 SGHDT, CDR2 YYEEEE. The CDR3 covers 16 residues. The V gene lost 0 bases and the J gene lost 4 bases, with 16 bases spanning the gap. The CDR3 sequence is CASSLGEFFVRTEAFF. As DNA, the CDR3 is TGTGCCAGCAGCTTGGGAGAGTTCTTCGTGCGCACTGAAGCTTTCTTT.

The V gene is TRBV19, the J gene TRBJ2-7; 8 bases are a match to TRBD2. The germline gives CDR1 LNHDA, CDR2 SQIVND (reference sequence). This CDR3 has 13 amino acids. V was pared by 9 bases and J by 2 bases, with 6 bases of the junction left unmatched. CDR3 nucleotide sequence: TGTGCCAGCGGCGGGGGGCCACCCTACGAGCAGTACTTC. As protein: CASGGGPPYEQYF.

This chain uses TRBV7-8 with TRBJ2-1; 13 nucleotides agree with TRBD2. The CDR3 runs to 16 residues. Per germline, CDR1 SGHVS and CDR2 FQNEAQ. J gave up 6 bases and V 3 bases, and 5 bases lay outside the gene matches. As DNA, the CDR3 is TGTGCCAGCAGCTTCCTCGGACTAGCGGGGGTCAATGAGCAGTTCTTC. This gives the protein CASSFLGLAGVNEQFF.

The V and J genes are TRBV7-8 and TRBJ2-7; TRBD1 aligns across 8 bases. Per the germline V gene, CDR1 is SGHVS and CDR2 is FQNEAQ. V shed 5 bases, J shed 3 bases, and the junction held 6 bases outside the gene matches. This CDR3 comprises 14 residues. The CDR3 is CASSHGQGSYEQYF. The CDR3 bases are TGTGCCAGCAGCCACGGACAGGGTAGCTACGAGCAGTACTTC.

This clone was seen a few times. The chain employs TRBV7-8 and TRBJ1-4, with D tentatively TRBD1 (6 bases). The V end lost 1 base, the J end lost 8 bases, and 14 bases lay between the germline ends. The length of the CDR3 is 15 residues. Germline CDR1 and CDR2: SGHVS and FQNEAQ. The chain's CDR3 is CASSLVGGREEKLFF. The CDR3, as DNA: TGTGCCAGCAGCTTAGTAGGGGGGCGAGAGGAAAAACTGTTTTTT.

The chain has TRBV9 and TRBJ2-7; 9 nucleotides line up with TRBD2. Losses at the gene ends were 2 bases for V and 3 bases for J; bases not matched to a gene: 6. Germline loops: CDR1 SGDLS, CDR2 YYNGEE. The CDR3 runs to 15 residues. The CDR3 nucleotides read TGTGCCAGCAGCGTCTCTAGCGGGGAATACTACGAGCAGTACTTC. Protein sequence: CASSVSSGEYYEQYF.

This clone has only a few counts. The CDR3 DNA follows: TGTGCCAGCAGCCAGGGGACAGGGAGGCTCTACGAGCAGTACTTC. It encodes CASSQGTGRLYEQYF. The J gene is TRBJ2-7, the V gene TRBV4-2; 9 bases map to TRBD1. Germline V gene sequence: CDR1 LGHNA, CDR2 YNFKEQ. This CDR3 spans 15 amino acids. J gave up 3 bases and V 3 bases, and 6 bases lay outside the gene matches.

The gene calls are TRBV7-6 and TRBJ2-7, with 9 positions matching TRBD1. Trimming took 5 bases from V and 4 from J; bases not matched to a gene: 6. Looked up from germline, CDR1 is SGHVS and CDR2 is FNYEAQ. This CDR3 spans 14 amino acids. CDR3 sequence reads: CASSPGTGKYEQYF. The CDR3, as DNA: TGTGCCAGCAGCCCCGGGACAGGGAAGTACGAGCAGTACTTC.

The CDR3 nucleotides are TGCGCCAGCGGCACTTGGGGCGGGACGGACACAGATACGCAGTATTTT. Translating gives CASGTWGGTDTDTQYF. V usage is TRBV4-1 and J usage is TRBJ2-3; maybe TRBD2 (6 bases). The germline V gene has CDR1 MGHRA and CDR2 YSYEKL. This CDR3 comprises 16 residues. Trimming shortened V by 8 bases and J by 2 bases, and 20 bases separated the two germline ends.

The V gene is TRBV7-8, the J gene TRBJ1-6; unclear D gene. V was trimmed by 0 bases and J by 0 bases, leaving 6 bases between them. The CDR3 sequence is 16 residues long. Germline CDR1 and CDR2: SGHVS and FQNEAQ. The CDR3 nucleotides are TGTGCCAGCAGCTTAGCCGCTTACTCCTATAATTCACCCCTCCACTTT. Translated, it gives CASSLAAYSYNSPLHF.

The CDR3 spells CASSMLADSYYEQYF. For the CDR3, the DNA is TGTGCCAGTAGTATGCTTGCGGACAGCTACTACGAGCAGTACTTC. The chain combines TRBV19 with TRBJ2-7; TRBD1 might be the D (6 bases). V lost 3 bases, J lost 3 bases, and 15 bases lay in between. The germline gives CDR1 LNHDA, CDR2 SQIVND (reference sequence). The CDR3 is 15 amino acids.

The V and J genes are TRBV4-1 and TRBJ2-2, with TRBD1 matching 7 bases. V gave up 6 bases and J gave up 5 bases; unmatched junction bases: 6. The CDR3 runs 14 residues. Germline V gives CDR1 MGHRA, CDR2 YSYEKL. CDR3 nucleotide sequence: TGCGCCAGCAGGGAAGGGGGCGGTACCGGGGAGCTGTTTTTT. This codes for CASREGGGTGELFF.

V usage is TRBV21-1 and J usage is TRBJ2-3. TRBV21-1 is tagged as a pseudogene. The CDR3 is 16 residues long. The CDR3 coding sequence is TGTGCCAGCAGCAAGCCCCGGGCAAACAGTACAGATACGCAGTATTTT. This translates into CASSKPRANSTDTQYF.

The chain employs TRBV19 and TRBJ2-7, with a possible D match to TRBD1 (5 bases). Trimming took off 10 bases at V and 3 bases at J, with 16 bases between the two ends. The CDR3 totals 13 residues. Germline-derived CDR1 and CDR2 are LNHDA and SQIVND (reference sequence). The CDR3 spells CATPGRAFYEQYF. The CDR3 nucleotides read TGTGCCACCCCAGGCAGGGCTTTCTACGAGCAGTACTTC.